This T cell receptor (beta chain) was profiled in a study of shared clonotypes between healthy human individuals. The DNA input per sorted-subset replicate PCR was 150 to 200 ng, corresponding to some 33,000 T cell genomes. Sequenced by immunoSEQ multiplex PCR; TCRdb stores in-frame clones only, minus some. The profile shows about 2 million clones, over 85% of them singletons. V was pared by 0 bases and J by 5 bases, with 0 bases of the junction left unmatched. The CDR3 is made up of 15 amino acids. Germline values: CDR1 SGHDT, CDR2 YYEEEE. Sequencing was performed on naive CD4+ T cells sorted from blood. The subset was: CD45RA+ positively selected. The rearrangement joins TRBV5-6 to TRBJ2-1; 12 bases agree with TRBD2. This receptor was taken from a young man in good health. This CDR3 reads CASSLGLAGDNEQFF. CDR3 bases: TGTGCCAGCAGCTTGGGACTAGCGGGGGACAATGAGCAGTTCTTC.